These T cell receptor beta chains were read from a single sample in a study of Graves' ophthalmopathy and Graves' hyperthyroidism. MiXCR was run by TCRdb on the multiplex PCR reads, yielding one entry per CDR3 protein. The repertoire includes approximately 380,000 distinct CDR3 sequences, around 21% of them detected once, and roughly 3% sits in the top ten. The specimen was peripheral blood. The source of these receptors is a woman between 18 and 30 years old with stable Graves' hyperthyroidism. CDR3s include the opening cysteine and the closing phenylalanine or tryptophan. D genes are given only for firm matches. Rows give clone size only sometimes, using once, few, many, or a class for an expanded clone.

>many|TRBJ2-7|13|TRBD1|TRBV29-1
TGCAGCGTCGGACTCGGACAGGGCGGGGAGCAGTACTTC
CSVGLGQGGEQYF
>many|TRBJ1-1|13|-|TRBV30
TGTGCCTGGAGTGTATCGAGAGGGACTGAAGCTTTCTTT
CAWSVSRGTEAFF
>many|TRBJ2-5|13|-|TRBV20-1
TGCAGTGCTAGAGACTCCCTCCAAGAGACCCAGTACTTC
CSARDSLQETQYF
>many|TRBJ1-6|18|TRBD1|TRBV12-3/TRBV12-4
TGTGCCAGCAGCGGAGGGACAGGCCCGAGCTCCTATAATTCACCCCTCCACTTT
CASSGGTGPSSYNSPLHF
>many|TRBJ1-1|14|-|TRBV3-1
TGTGCCAGCAGCCCGGACGTCATGAACACTGAAGCTTTCTTT
CASSPDVMNTEAFF
>many|TRBJ1-5|15|-|TRBV10-3
TGTGCCATCAGTGAGAGGCAGGGAAGCAATCAGCCCCAGCATTTT
CAISERQGSNQPQHF
>many|TRBJ2-5|15|-|TRBV5-1
TGCGCCAGCAGCTTGTATCGGGGAGCACAAGAGACCCAGTACTTC
CASSLYRGAQETQYF
>many|TRBJ2-4|15|-|TRBV13
TGTGCCAGCAGCGCCCACCGGCGAGGCAAAAACATTCAGTACTTC
CASSAHRRGKNIQYF
>many|TRBJ2-7|13|TRBD2|TRBV7-9
TGTGCCAGCAGCCCGGGGGGTTACTACGAGCAGTACTTC
CASSPGGYYEQYF
>many|TRBJ1-2|12|-|TRBV28
TGTGCCAGCAGCCAGTCTAACTATGGCTACACCTTC
CASSQSNYGYTF
>many|TRBJ2-7|15|TRBD2|TRBV12-3/TRBV12-4
TGTGCCAGCAGTTCCCCAGCGGGAGCTTCCTACGAGCAGTACTTC
CASSSPAGASYEQYF
>many|TRBJ1-1|15|-|TRBV12-3/TRBV12-4
TGTGCCAGCAATCCCACCGGACCCGGACGGACTGAAGCTTTCTTT
CASNPTGPGRTEAFF
>many|TRBJ2-4|16|-|TRBV6-1
TGTGCCAGCAGACCTAGACAGGAGCTATCCAAAAACATTCAGTACTTC
CASRPRQELSKNIQYF
>-|TRBJ2-7|15|TRBD2|TRBV28
TGTGCCAGTGGAGGGACTAGCGGGGGATTCTACGAGCAGTACTTC
CASGGTSGGFYEQYF
>many|TRBJ2-7|17|TRBD2|TRBV27
TGTGCCAGCAGTCCTCACTCTAGCGGGAGGTTATCCTACGAGCAGTACTTC
CASSPHSSGRLSYEQYF
>-|TRBJ2-1|17|TRBD1|TRBV6-2/TRBV6-3
TGTGCCAGCAGTTTCCCTACAGGGGGCGGACCTTACAATGAGAAGTTCTTC
CASSFPTGGGPYNEKFF
>many|TRBJ2-7|15|TRBD2|TRBV3-1
TGTGCCAGCAGTCGCGGGACTAGCGGCCCCTACGAGCAGTACTTC
CASSRGTSGPYEQYF
>-|TRBJ2-5|13|-|TRBV20-1
TGCAGTGCTAACCTACTAGGGCAAGAGACCCAGTACTTC
CSANLLGQETQYF
>-|TRBJ2-5|11|-|TRBV6-2/TRBV6-3
TGTGCCAGCAGTACACCGGTGACCCAGTACTTC
CASSTPVTQYF
>few|TRBJ2-5|14|TRBD1|TRBV6-1
TGTGCCAGCACCACGGGACAGGGGTGGGAGACCCAGTACTTC
CASTTGQGWETQYF
>many|TRBJ2-4|14|TRBD1|TRBV5-1
TGCGCCACCGCGCCCGGGACAGGGTCAAACATTCAGTACTTC
CATAPGTGSNIQYF
>-|TRBJ1-2|14|-|TRBV7-3
TGTGCCAGCAGCTTAGGTCAGGGATCGGATGGCTACACCTTC
CASSLGQGSDGYTF
>-|TRBJ2-7|16|-|TRBV6-5
TGTGCCAGCAGTTACTCAAAGAGACAGGTAACCTACGAGCAGTACTTC
CASSYSKRQVTYEQYF
>many|TRBJ2-5|13|-|TRBV2
TGTGCCAGCAGTGTACAGGGACAAGAGACCCAGTACTTC
CASSVQGQETQYF
>many|TRBJ2-7|15|TRBD2|TRBV25-1
TGTGCCAGCAGTGAGTCTAGCGGGAGGTTTTACGAGCAGTACTTC
CASSESSGRFYEQYF
>many|TRBJ1-6|14|-|TRBV15
TGTGCCACCAGCGCTGTGGGGTGGAATTCACCCCTCCACTTT
CATSAVGWNSPLHF
>-|TRBJ2-7|15|-|TRBV12-3/TRBV12-4
TGTGCCAGCAGTTTCCTCAGTGGCAGGAGCTACGAGCAGTACTTC
CASSFLSGRSYEQYF
>many|TRBJ2-5|15|TRBD1|TRBV12-3/TRBV12-4
TGTGCCAGCAGTGGGGGACAGGAATCGGAGGAGACCCAGTACTTC
CASSGGQESEETQYF
>few|TRBJ2-5|13|-|TRBV19
TGTGCCAGTAGGGGTCCATACCAAGAGACCAAGTACTTC
CASRGPYQETKYF
>few|TRBJ2-3|17|TRBD2|TRBV29-1
TGCAGCGGGTATATTTTAGGAGGCGGGAGTAGATCGAATACGCAGTATTTT
CSGYILGGGSRSNTQYF
>many|TRBJ2-5|15|TRBD2|TRBV7-2
TGTGCCAGCAGCTTAGCGGGCGGGAGCCAAGAGACCCAGTACTTC
CASSLAGGSQETQYF
>many|TRBJ1-1|13|-|TRBV19
TGTGCCATTCGAGCTGGGGTGAACACTGAAGCTTTCTTT
CAIRAGVNTEAFF
>many|TRBJ1-1|13|-|TRBV12-3/TRBV12-4
TGTGCCAGCAGTTTCGATGGGGGCGCTGAAGCTTTCTTT
CASSFDGGAEAFF
>many|TRBJ1-1|12|-|TRBV18
TGTGCCAGCTCACCAGAGGCGCAGGCAGCTTTCTTT
CASSPEAQAAFF
>many|TRBJ2-4|21|TRBD2|TRBV3-1
TGTGCCAGCAGCCACCCCCCACCGGGACTAGCGGCACCCGGGGCCAAAAACATTCAGTACTTC
CASSHPPPGLAAPGAKNIQYF
>many|TRBJ1-5|15|-|TRBV6-1
TGTGCCAGCACCGATTGGGGACCAAGCAATCAGCCCCAGCATTTT
CASTDWGPSNQPQHF
>-|TRBJ2-7|13|-|TRBV30
TGTGCCTGGGCTGCCCGGGGCCTTTACGAGCAGTACTTC
CAWAARGLYEQYF
>few|TRBJ2-7|15|-|TRBV11-2
TGTGCCAGCAGCCCTCGACGACAGGGACTTAACGAGCAGTACTTC
CASSPRRQGLNEQYF
>many|TRBJ1-2|13|TRBD1|TRBV24-1
TGTGCCACCAGTGAAGGGACAGCGAATGGCTACACCTTC
CATSEGTANGYTF
>many|TRBJ2-7|15|-|TRBV7-8
TGTGCCAGCAGCTCGGGGACTGGAAGCTCCTACGAGCAGTACTTC
CASSSGTGSSYEQYF